The 8 T cell receptor beta chains listed next were all sequenced from one sample in a study of blood T cell repertoires in COVID-19. Here immunoSEQ multiplex PCR was the method, and the copy in TCRdb shows in-frame clones only, minus some. This sample has approximately 330,000 clones, with 85% to 90% found just once. Sequenced material: peripheral blood. The receptors here all came from a woman aged 40 to 50 with COVID-19, enrolled during active disease.

V and J are TRBV28 and TRBJ1-2; 7 bases are shared with TRBD1. The CDR3 length is 12 residues. V was clipped by 10 bases and J by 3 bases; unmatched bases: 5. CDR1 is MDHEN, CDR2 SYDVKM, per germline. CDR3 sequence: CATKGQYYGYTF. The DNA for the CDR3 is TGTGCCACGAAGGGACAGTACTATGGCTACACCTTC.

The gene calls are TRBV19 and TRBJ2-4, with TRBD1 identical over 8 bases. The CDR3 runs to 17 residues. The ends lost 4 bases at V and 7 bases at J; junction bases unmatched: 15. Germline values: CDR1 LNHDA, CDR2 SQIVND (reference sequence). CDR3 DNA sequence: TGTGCCAGTAGTAAGGGGGCGGGCAGGGGGCCTAGGAACATTCAGTACTTC. Encoded protein: CASSKGAGRGPRNIQYF.

This clone was recorded only once. The rearrangement links TRBV27 to TRBJ2-1, with 11 positions matching TRBD2. Per the germline V gene, CDR1 is MNHEY and CDR2 is SMNVEV (reference sequence). The V and J ends lost 5 bases and 6 bases, in that order; junction bases with no gene match: 12. This CDR3 region has 17 residues. The CDR3 loop is CASSPLLLAGASNEQFF. The CDR3 DNA reads TGTGCCAGCAGTCCACTCCTACTAGCGGGGGCCAGCAATGAGCAGTTCTTC.

The gene calls are TRBV7-3 and TRBJ2-1, with TRBD2 matching over 11 bases. This CDR3 is 15 amino acids long. The germline V gene encodes CDR1 SGHTA and CDR2 FQGTGA. Trimming cost V 4 bases and J 6 bases; bases outside gene matches: 5. CDR3 sequence reads: CASSSTSGAGNEQFF. As DNA, the CDR3 is TGTGCCAGCAGCTCGACTAGCGGGGCAGGCAATGAGCAGTTCTTC.

The chain links TRBV6-2 or TRBV6-3 to TRBJ1-6, with D tentatively TRBD1 (5 bases). V was cut by 2 bases and J by 10 bases, with 12 bases left in between. Germline V gene data show CDR1 as MNHEY and CDR2 as SVGEGT. The CDR3 is 14 amino acids. The CDR3 DNA follows: TGTGCCAGCAGTTACGGGGCAGGTAGATCACCCCTCCACTTT. This sequence encodes CASSYGAGRSPLHF.

The chain carries TRBV4-2 and TRBJ1-2; 8 bases are a match to TRBD1. The length of the CDR3 is 16 residues. Germline CDR1 reads LGHNA; CDR2 reads YNFKEQ. J gave up 3 bases and V 3 bases, and 9 bases lay outside the gene matches. CDR3 sequence reads: CASSQATGERYYGYTF. CDR3 DNA: TGTGCCAGCAGCCAGGCGACAGGGGAGAGATACTATGGCTACACCTTC.

V usage is TRBV5-1 and J usage is TRBJ2-7; no clear D. Germline CDR1 is SGHRS and CDR2 is YFSETQ. The CDR3 is made up of 15 amino acids. With 0 bases removed from V and 0 bases from J, the gap between germline ends came to 10 bases. The CDR3 DNA sequence: TGCGCCAGCAGCTTGGGTGAAAGGAGCTCCTACGAGCAGTACTTC. Its translation is CASSLGERSSYEQYF.

The CDR3 nucleotides read TGTGCCAGCAGCTTGGTTAGGGGGCGCGAATACGAGCAGTACTTC. This codes for CASSLVRGREYEQYF. The V gene is TRBV5-5, the J gene TRBJ2-7; TRBD1 matches at 7 bases. Unmatched junction bases numbered 7, after V lost 0 bases and J lost 4 bases. The CDR3 totals 15 residues. Germline V gene lookup returns CDR1 SGHKS and CDR2 YYEKEE (reference sequence).